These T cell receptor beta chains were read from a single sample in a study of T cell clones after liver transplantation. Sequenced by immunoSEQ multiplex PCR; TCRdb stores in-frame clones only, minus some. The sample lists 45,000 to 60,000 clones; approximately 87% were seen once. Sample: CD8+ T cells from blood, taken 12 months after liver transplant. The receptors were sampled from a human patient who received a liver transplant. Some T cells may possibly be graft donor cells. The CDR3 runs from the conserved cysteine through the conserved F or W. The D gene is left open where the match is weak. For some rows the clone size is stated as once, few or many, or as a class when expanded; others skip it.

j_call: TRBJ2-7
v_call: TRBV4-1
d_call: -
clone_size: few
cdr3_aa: CASSPTPDWGPYEQYF
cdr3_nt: TGCGCCAGCAGTCCTACCCCGGACTGGGGACCCTACGAGCAGTACTTC

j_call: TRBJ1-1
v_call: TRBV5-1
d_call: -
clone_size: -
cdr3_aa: CASSPEKRTGMNTEAFF
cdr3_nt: TGCGCCAGCAGCCCTGAAAAACGGACGGGGATGAACACTGAAGCTTTCTTT

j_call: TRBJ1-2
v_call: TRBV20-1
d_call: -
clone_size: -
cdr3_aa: CSALGYGYTF
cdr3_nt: TGCAGTGCTTTAGGGTATGGCTACACCTTC

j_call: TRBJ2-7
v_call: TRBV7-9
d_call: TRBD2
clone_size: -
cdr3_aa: CASSFRGGIGEQYF
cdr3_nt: TGTGCCAGCAGTTTCCGGGGGGGTATCGGCGAGCAGTACTTC

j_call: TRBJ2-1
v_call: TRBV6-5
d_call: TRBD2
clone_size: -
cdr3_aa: CASSRLAGVNEQFF
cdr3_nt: TGTGCCAGCAGTAGACTAGCGGGAGTGAATGAGCAGTTCTTC

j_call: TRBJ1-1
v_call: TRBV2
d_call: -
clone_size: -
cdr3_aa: CAIISPVNTEAFF
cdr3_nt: TGTGCCATCATATCGCCCGTGAACACTGAAGCTTTCTTT

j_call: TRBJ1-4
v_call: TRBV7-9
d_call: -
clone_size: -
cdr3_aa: CASSLGGDRENEKLFF
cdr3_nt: TGTGCCAGCAGCTTAGGGGGGGACCGTGAAAATGAAAAACTGTTTTTT

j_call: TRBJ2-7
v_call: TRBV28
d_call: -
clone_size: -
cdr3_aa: CASSLWGLGTYEQYF
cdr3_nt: TGTGCCAGCAGTTTATGGGGGTTAGGGACCTACGAGCAGTACTTC

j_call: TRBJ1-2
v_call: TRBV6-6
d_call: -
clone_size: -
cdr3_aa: CASSYSRIYGYTF
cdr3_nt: TGTGCCAGCAGTTACTCGCGTATCTATGGCTACACCTTC

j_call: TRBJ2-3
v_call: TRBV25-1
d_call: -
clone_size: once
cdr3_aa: CASSSLDTGYDTDTQYF
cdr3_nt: TGTGCCAGCAGTTCCCTTGACACGGGTTATGACACAGATACGCAGTATTTT

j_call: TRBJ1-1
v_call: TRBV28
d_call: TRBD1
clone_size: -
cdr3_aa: CASSLDRGVQAFF
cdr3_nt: TGTGCCAGCAGTTTAGACAGGGGTGTTCAAGCTTTCTTT

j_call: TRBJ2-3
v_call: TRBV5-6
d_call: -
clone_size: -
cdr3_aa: CASSLITDTQYF
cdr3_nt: TGTGCCAGCAGCTTGATCACAGATACGCAGTATTTT